The 16 T cell receptor beta chains reported below all come from one sample, sequenced in a study of human T cells and chemical hapten exposure. TCRdb analysed the RACE reads with MiXCR anew, one entry per CDR3 protein. The sample holds around 100,000 distinct CDR3 sequences; about 11% are singletons and the top ten take 3.5%. The time point was: patch test 1, 2 weeks after DPC sensitization. Treatment denoted: therapeutic diphenylcyclopropenone sensitization with weekly scalp DPC. The sequences come from whole blood, collected in connection with sensitization to the hapten diphenylcyclopropenone (DPC). The receptors shown here come from a woman between 40 and 55 years old with alopecia areata. Some clones in this sample may be carry-over from other donors' samples.

J is TRBJ1-2 and V is TRBV29-1; D might be TRBD1 (6 bases). V lost 4 bases and J lost 7, with 16 bases in between. Germline V gene data show CDR1 as SQVTM and CDR2 as ANQGSEA. CDR3 length: 13 amino acids. The CDR3 sequence is CSVGSRDKAGYTF. The CDR3 DNA follows: TGCAGCGTTGGATCTCGGGACAAGGCTGGCTACACCTTC.

This clonotype was observed at least ten times. The rearrangement uses TRBV28 and TRBJ1-6; TRBD1 matches at 9 bases. Germline V gives CDR1 MDHEN, CDR2 SYDVKM. V shed 7 bases, J shed 3 bases, and the junction held 10 bases outside the gene matches. This CDR3 spans 17 amino acids. CDR3: CASTTGQGQFYNSPLHF. CDR3 DNA: TGTGCCAGCACTACGGGACAGGGCCAGTTCTATAATTCACCCCTCCACTTT.

This clonotype was counted a few times. The chain couples TRBV5-5 to TRBJ2-5; a possible D gene is TRBD1 (5 bases). Trimming removed 4 bases from V and 4 bases from J, with 17 bases in between. The CDR3 totals 15 residues. The V gene's germline CDR1 is SGHKS and CDR2 YYEKEE (reference sequence). The CDR3 region is CASSTGDLGLETQYF. The CDR3 DNA sequence: TGTGCCAGCAGCACGGGTGATTTGGGGCTAGAGACCCAGTACTTC.

This clonotype showed up just a few times. The V call is TRBV27, the J call TRBJ2-6; 9 bases are a match to TRBD1. Germline CDR1 and CDR2: MNHEY and SMNVEV (reference sequence). J was trimmed by 2 bases and V by 1 base; bases with no gene match: 9. The CDR3 sequence is 19 residues long. This CDR3 reads CASSLFAGQGKAGANVLTF. Here the CDR3 DNA reads TGTGCCAGCAGTTTATTTGCGGGACAGGGAAAGGCTGGGGCCAACGTCCTGACTTTC.

This clonotype was counted a few times. This rearrangement joins TRBV15 to TRBJ2-7; D is unclear. CDR3 size: 15 residues. Trimming stripped 4 bases from V and 0 bases from J, with 13 bases between. Germline CDR1 and CDR2: LNHNV and YYDKDF (reference sequence). CDR3 DNA: TGTGCCACCAGCACTCTGAGGCTTTTCTCCTACGAGCAGTACTTC. As protein: CATSTLRLFSYEQYF.

This clonotype appeared a single time. The chain has TRBV6-2 or TRBV6-3 and TRBJ1-2; D not resolved. Germline CDR1 and CDR2: MNHEY and SVGEGT. Trimming stripped 2 bases from V and 4 bases from J, with 8 bases between. The length of the CDR3 is 13 residues. The CDR3 nucleotides read TGTGCCAGCAGTTACCCGGCAGGCTATGGCTACACCTTC. Amino acid sequence: CASSYPAGYGYTF.

This clonotype was seen ten or more times. This chain connects TRBV12-3 or TRBV12-4 to TRBJ2-5; 12 bases align to TRBD2. This CDR3 has 15 amino acids. V was pared by 5 bases and J by 6 bases, with 7 bases of the junction left unmatched. In nucleotides, the CDR3 is TGTGCCAGCAGTCCGACTAGCGGGGGATTGAAGACCCAGTACTTC. Its protein is CASSPTSGGLKTQYF.

This clonotype appeared many times. The rearrangement links TRBV7-6 to TRBJ2-7; 14 nucleotides align to TRBD2. The CDR3 spans 17 residues. The V and J ends lost 1 base and 0 bases, in that order; junction bases with no gene match: 2. The germline CDR1 and CDR2 sequences are SGHVS and FNYEAQ. Here the CDR3 DNA reads TGTGCCAGCAGCTTAGGGGGGACTAGCGGGAGCTCCTACGAGCAGTACTTC. Encoded protein: CASSLGGTSGSSYEQYF.

CDR3 coding DNA: TGCAGCGTTGGTCGCGCTTACAATGAGCAGTTCTTC. As protein: CSVGRAYNEQFF. This chain connects TRBV29-1 to TRBJ2-1; D gene ambiguous. V was cut by 4 bases and J by 4 bases, with 8 bases left in between. The CDR3 is 12 amino acids. CDR1 and CDR2 (germline): SQVTM, ANQGSEA.

In this sample, this clonotype turned up a few times. The chain carries TRBV6-2 or TRBV6-3 and TRBJ2-7; either TRBD1 or TRBD2 may supply D (6 bases each). Looked up from germline, CDR1 is MNHEY and CDR2 is SVGEGT. The CDR3 contains 17 residues. V lost 2 bases, J lost 2 bases, and 19 bases lay in between. In nucleotides, the CDR3 is TGTGCCAGCAGTTACCGGTTGGGAGGACAGAACCCCTACGAGCAGTACTTC. This encodes CASSYRLGGQNPYEQYF.

V usage is TRBV19 and J usage is TRBJ1-4, with D tentatively TRBD1 (5 bases). Looked up from germline, CDR1 is LNHDA and CDR2 is SQIVND (reference sequence). Trimming shortened V by 4 bases and J by 0 bases, and 9 bases separated the two germline ends. This CDR3 is 15 amino acids long. CDR3 nucleotides: TGTGCCAGTAGTACGACAGCTTCAACTAATGAAAAACTGTTTTTT. It encodes CASSTTASTNEKLFF.

This clonotype was counted at least ten times. The rearrangement uses TRBV3-1 and TRBJ2-2; D is perhaps TRBD1 or TRBD2 (5 bases each). The germline CDR1 and CDR2 sequences are LGHDT and YNNKEL (reference sequence). Trimming shortened V by 4 bases and J by 6 bases, and 12 bases separated the two germline ends. The CDR3 contains 14 residues. The CDR3 sequence is CASSPREGPGELFF. The CDR3 nucleotides are TGTGCCAGCAGCCCACGAGAGGGACCCGGGGAGCTGTTTTTT.

J is TRBJ1-5 and V is TRBV4-2; no definite D call. The CDR3 loop spans 13 amino acids. Trimming shortened V by 0 bases and J by 6 bases, and 6 bases separated the two germline ends. The germline V gene encodes CDR1 LGHNA and CDR2 YNFKEQ. This CDR3 is CASSQDEGQPQHF. In nucleotides, the CDR3 is TGTGCCAGCAGCCAAGATGAGGGTCAGCCCCAGCATTTT.

This clonotype occurred a few times. One junction end does not reproduce the germline sequence, and a read error may be involved. The J gene is TRBJ2-1, the V gene TRBV12-3 or TRBV12-4; D is possibly TRBD2 (5 bases). The CDR3 is 17 residues long. CDR3 region: CASSLARAATQLVEQFF. The CDR3 coding sequence is TGCGCCAGCAGTTTAGCGCGGGCAGCCACCCAACTGGTTGAGCAGTTCTTC.

This clonotype was detected ten times or more. J is TRBJ2-5 and V is TRBV7-8; TRBD2 might be the D (7 bases). The V gene's germline CDR1 is SGHVS and CDR2 FQNEAQ. This CDR3 is built from 15 residues. The germline V and J ends were trimmed by 5 bases and 5 bases, with 18 bases remaining between them. CDR3: CASSRRGGAGETQYF. CDR3 sequence (DNA): TGTGCCAGCAGCCGCAGGGGCGGAGCGGGGGAGACCCAGTACTTC.

This chain links TRBV9 with TRBJ2-3; 7 bases fit TRBD2. The CDR3 is 16 amino acids. V was pared by 0 bases and J by 0 bases, with 4 bases of the junction left unmatched. CDR1 is SGDLS and CDR2 is YYNGEE in the germline V gene. In DNA, the CDR3 is TGTGCCAGCAGCGTAGGGGTAGCGGGTAGCACAGATACGCAGTATTTT. Translated, it gives CASSVGVAGSTDTQYF.